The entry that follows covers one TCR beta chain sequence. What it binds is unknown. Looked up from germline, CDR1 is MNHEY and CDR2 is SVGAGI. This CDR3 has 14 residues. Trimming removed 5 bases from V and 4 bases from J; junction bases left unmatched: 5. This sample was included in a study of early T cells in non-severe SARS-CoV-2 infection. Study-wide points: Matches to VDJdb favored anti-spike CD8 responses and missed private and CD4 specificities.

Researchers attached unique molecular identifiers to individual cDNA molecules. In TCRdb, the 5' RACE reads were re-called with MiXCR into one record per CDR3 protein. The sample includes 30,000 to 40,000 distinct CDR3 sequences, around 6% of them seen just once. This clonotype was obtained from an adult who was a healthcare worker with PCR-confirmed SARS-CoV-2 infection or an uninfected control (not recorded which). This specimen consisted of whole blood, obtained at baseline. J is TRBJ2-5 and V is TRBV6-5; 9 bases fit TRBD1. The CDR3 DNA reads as TGTGCCAGCAGTCTCGGACAGGGGCTAGAGACCCAGTACTTC. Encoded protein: CASSLGQGLETQYF.